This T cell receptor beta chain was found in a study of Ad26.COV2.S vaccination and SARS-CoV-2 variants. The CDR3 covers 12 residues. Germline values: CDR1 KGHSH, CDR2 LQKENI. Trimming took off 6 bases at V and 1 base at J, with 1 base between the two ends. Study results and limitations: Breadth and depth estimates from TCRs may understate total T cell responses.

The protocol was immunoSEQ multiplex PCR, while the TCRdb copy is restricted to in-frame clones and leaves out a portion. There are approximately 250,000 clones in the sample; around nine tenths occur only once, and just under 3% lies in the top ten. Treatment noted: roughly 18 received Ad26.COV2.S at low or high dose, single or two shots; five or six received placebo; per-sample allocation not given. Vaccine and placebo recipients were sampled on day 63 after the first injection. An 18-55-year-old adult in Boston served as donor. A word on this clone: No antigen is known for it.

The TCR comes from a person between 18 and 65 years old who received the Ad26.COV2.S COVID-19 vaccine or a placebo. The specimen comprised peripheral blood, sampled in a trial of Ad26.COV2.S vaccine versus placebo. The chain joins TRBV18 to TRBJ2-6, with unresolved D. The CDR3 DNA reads TGTGCCAGCTCGTCTGGGGCCAACGTCCTGACTTTC. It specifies CASSSGANVLTF.